Below, one T cell receptor beta chain is given with its context. Its antigen is still unknown. This specimen comes from a study of shared clonotypes between healthy human individuals. Overall study findings and caveats: Clonotypes that were shared across a handful of donors made up around 5% of naive CD4 clonotypes. The small donor group covered limited genetic and exposure diversity.

Per the original data handling: As immunoSEQ supplied junction-only sequences (without quality scores), filtering differed. Assay used: immunoSEQ multiplex PCR; TCRdb lists only in-frame clones, some missing. V and J calls and clone size follow that table, whereas D and trimming were derived from the DNA. This sample yields about 1.9 million clones, of which around 93% are seen a single time; over 1.5% belongs to the top ten. V gave up 4 bases and J gave up 3 bases, with 12 bases separating them. CDR3 size: 14 residues. Germline V CDR1 and CDR2: SNHLY, FYNNEI. Terminally differentiated effector memory CD45RA+ cells were excluded by CCR7 positive selection of CD45RO-negative cells.

The rearrangement joins TRBV2 to TRBJ1-1, with TRBD1 as a possible D gene (6 bases). The sequence was obtained from a man aged 18-30 years in good health. Some clones in this sample may be carry-over from other donors' samples. The sample consisted of naive CD8+ T cells from PBMCs. CDR3 DNA sequence: TGTGCCAGCAGTGCACCGGACAGTTACACTGAAGCTTTCTTT. It specifies CASSAPDSYTEAFF. The variable domain in full, with the rest retrieved from reference TRBV2 and TRBJ1-1, is EPEVTQTPSHQVTQMGQEVILRCVPISNHLYFYWYRQILGQKVEFLVSFYNNEISEKSEIFDDQFSVERPDGSNFTLKIRSTKLEDSAMYFCASSAPDSYTEAFFGQGTRLTVV.